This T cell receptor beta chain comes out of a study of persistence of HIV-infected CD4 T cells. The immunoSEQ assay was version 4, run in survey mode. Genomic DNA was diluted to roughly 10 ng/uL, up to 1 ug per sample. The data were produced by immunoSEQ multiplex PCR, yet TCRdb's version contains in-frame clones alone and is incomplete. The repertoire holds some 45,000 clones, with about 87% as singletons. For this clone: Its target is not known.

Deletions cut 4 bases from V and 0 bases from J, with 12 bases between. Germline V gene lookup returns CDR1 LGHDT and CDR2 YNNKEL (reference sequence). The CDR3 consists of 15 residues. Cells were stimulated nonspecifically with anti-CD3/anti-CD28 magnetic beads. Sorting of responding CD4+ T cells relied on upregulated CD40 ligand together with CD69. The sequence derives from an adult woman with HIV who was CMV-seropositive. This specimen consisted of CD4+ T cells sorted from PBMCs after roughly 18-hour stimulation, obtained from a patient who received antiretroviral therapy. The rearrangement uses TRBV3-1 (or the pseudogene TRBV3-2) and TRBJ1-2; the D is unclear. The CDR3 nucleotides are TGTGCCAGCAGCCGGTCAGAGATGTCTAACTATGGCTACACCTTC. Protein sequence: CASSRSEMSNYGYTF.